Ten or more counts support the clone carrying this TCR beta chain. Trimming took 5 bases from V and 0 from J; bases not matched to a gene: 10. The CDR3 is 17 amino acids. Germline values: CDR1 SEHNR, CDR2 FQNEAQ (reference sequence). This specimen belongs to a study of regulatory T cells in long-lasting Graves disease. CDR3 regions were amplified by Arm-PCR using iRepertoire HTBI primers to build TCR beta libraries. TCRdb fed the multiplex PCR reads into MiXCR, producing one record per CDR3 protein. The repertoire has about 220,000 distinct CDR3 sequences, around 19% of them found once; the top ten carry approximately 20%. As to time point: newly diagnosed GD, antithyroid drugs for less than 3 months. The authors made the TCR library using RNA they extracted from PBMCs.

Material: peripheral blood mononuclear cells (PBMCs), obtained at new diagnosis, from a patient treated with antithyroid drugs. This TCR came from a female donor with Graves disease. The chain uses TRBV7-9 and TRBJ2-1, with 7 nucleotides matching TRBD2. The CDR3 nucleotides are TGTGCCAGCAGCGCCGTATCTAGCGGATACTCCTACAATGAGCAGTTCTTC. Protein product: CASSAVSSGYSYNEQFF.